This TCR beta chain was profiled in a study of blood T cell repertoires in COVID-19 (dated by TCRdb to 2018 to 2021). Background on the whole study: The collaborator samples originated in the United States, Italy and Spain and spanned the acute and convalescent phases of COVID-19. The prospective study material was composed of cDNA or gDNA derived from T cells, B-cell-depleted T cells, or PBMCs. The dataset comprised deeply sampled blood TCRbeta repertoires from subjects exposed to, actively infected with, or recovered from COVID-19. The repertoires were released in a freely available public database meant as a resource for research on the immune response to SARS-CoV-2. Samples came from the ongoing ImmuneRACE study (first 160 participants) plus 1,254 subjects from 6 global collaborators. Sample metadata almost always included a de-identified subject ID, COVID-19 status, age in years and sex. Where HLA class I and class II types were available, the types were taken from metadata supplied by the sample provider, not from assay-based typing.

In Seattle, one collaborating source enrolled patients while the infection was active and tracked those patients longitudinally over the course of disease. Collaborating institutions collected whole blood in K2EDTA tubes following their own protocols. For TCRbeta analysis, collaborators shipped samples in one of three forms: frozen whole blood, isolated PBMCs, or DNA extracted from either of those sample types. Broad study findings and their caveats: Clinical and demographic metadata were provided uncurated, with the amount varying by source and participant.

As concerns this clone: Its antigen is currently not known. No qualities accompany the bases; no much larger clone lies one base away.

Compared with germline, V lacks 0 bases and J lacks 5 bases; bases without a gene match: 6. The germline V gene encodes CDR1 SGDLS and CDR2 YYNGEE. The CDR3 numbers 15 residues from cysteine through phenylalanine. The CDR3 DNA has 45 bases and is translated from base 1. The immunoSEQ Assay, a bias-controlled multiplex PCR, was used to amplify TCRbeta CDR3 regions from genomic DNA. As for the authors' bioinformatics: The number of nucleated cells in each sample was estimated by amplification of reference gene primers within the assay. To quantify the absolute abundance of each unique TCRbeta CDR3 rearrangement, sequence reads were collapsed and filtered. For each sample, productive Simpson clonality was calculated as the square root of Simpson's diversity index across productive rearrangements. Held by TCRdb, this immuneACCESS table contains in-frame sequences only and omits some clones. Under half of the omission traces to an unresolved V gene where checked; the cause of the rest is unknown. Clone size and V and J calls were adopted from that table, with D and trimming inferred from the DNA. Within this sample are about 150,000 clones, with roughly 89% of them counted one time only. The ten largest clones add up to about 8.1% of the sample.

The V and J segments used are TRBV9 and TRBJ2-5; TRBD1 fits 8 bases in the junction. The sequenced material came from peripheral blood. The origin of this receptor is a man aged 25-45 years with COVID-19, enrolled during active disease. The nucleotide sequence is TGTGCCAGCAGCGTAGGCAGACAGGGGATGGAGACCCAGTACTTC. The encoded protein is CASSVGRQGMETQYF. Reference TRBV9 and TRBJ2-5 genes cover what lies past the CDR3, so the full variable domain is DSGVTQTPKHLITATGQRVTLRCSPRSGDLSVYWYQQSLDQGLQFLIQYYNGEERAKGNILERFSAQQFPDLHSELNLSSLELGDSALYFCASSVGRQGMETQYFGPGTRLLVL.